Presented here are 17 T cell receptor beta chains from one specimen sequenced in a study of OX40 agonist ivuxolimab in advanced cancers. The protocol was immunoSEQ multiplex PCR, while the TCRdb copy is restricted to in-frame clones and leaves out a portion. The profile shows 130,000 or so clones, around 93% of them singletons. Specimen: CD4+ or CD8+ T cells sorted from blood, collected in a trial of the OX40 agonist ivuxolimab. The origin of the receptors is an adult with an advanced solid tumor such as melanoma, head and neck, liver or kidney cancer.

J is TRBJ1-2 and V is TRBV5-4; 7 bases align to TRBD1. Germline CDR1 SGHNT, CDR2 YYREEE (reference sequence). Losses at the gene ends were 4 bases for V and 4 bases for J; bases not matched to a gene: 4. This CDR3 comprises 13 residues. CDR3 region: CASSPNRGYGYTF. CDR3 nucleotides: TGTGCCAGCAGCCCGAACAGGGGCTATGGCTACACCTTC.

The chain employs TRBV27 and TRBJ1-4; D gene uncertain. Germline-derived CDR1 and CDR2 are MNHEY and SMNVEV (reference sequence). Trimming took off 4 bases at V and 4 bases at J, with 10 bases between the two ends. This CDR3 has 14 residues. The CDR3 DNA sequence: TGTGCCAGCAGTTCCGACTGGGGTAATGAAAAACTGTTTTTT. Amino acids: CASSSDWGNEKLFF.

The CDR3, as DNA: TGTGCCAGCAGTTACACGGGGGCCTATGGCTACACCTTC. It specifies CASSYTGAYGYTF. This chain links TRBV6-5 with TRBJ1-2, with a possible D match to TRBD1 (6 bases). The CDR3 has 13 residues. Trimming pared 2 bases from V and 4 bases from J, leaving 8 bases between. Germline V CDR1 and CDR2: MNHEY, SVGAGI.

This rearrangement joins TRBV14 to TRBJ2-7; D uncertain. Trimming took 8 bases from V and 1 from J, leaving 9 bases between them. The CDR3 covers 12 residues. Germline V gene lookup returns CDR1 SGHDN and CDR2 FVKESK. The DNA of the CDR3 is TGTGCCAGCTCTGGGCCATCCTACGAGCAGTACTTC. It specifies CASSGPSYEQYF.

The CDR3 here is CASSATTLSSYEQYF. CDR3 coding DNA: TGTGCCAGCAGCGCCACGACACTGAGCTCCTACGAGCAGTACTTC. V is TRBV7-2 and J is TRBJ2-7; D not resolved. V was shortened by 5 bases and J by 0 bases, with 14 bases between the two germline ends. The CDR3 is 15 amino acids. CDR1 and CDR2 (germline): SGHTA, FQGNSA.

The genes are TRBV5-6 and TRBJ2-2; D unclear. V dropped 1 base and J dropped 6 bases, with 10 bases sitting between them. The CDR3 is 14 residues long. The germline gives CDR1 SGHDT, CDR2 YYEEEE. CDR3: CASSLYSRAGELFF. For the CDR3, the DNA is TGTGCCAGCAGCTTGTACTCCCGGGCCGGGGAGCTGTTTTTT. The full variable domain, rest sourced from reference TRBV5-6 and TRBJ2-2, is DAGVTQSPTHLIKTRGQQVTLRCSPKSGHDTVSWYQQALGQGPQFIFQYYEEEERQRGNFPDRFSGHQFPNYSSELNVNALLLGDSALYLCASSLYSRAGELFFGEGSRLTVL.

This clone was seen more than once but under ten times. As DNA, the CDR3 is TGCGCCAGCAGCCCGGAGGACAGGGGGATAGATACGCAGTATTTT. It specifies CASSPEDRGIDTQYF. J is TRBJ2-3 and V is TRBV5-1, with TRBD1 matching 10 bases. Germline-derived CDR1 and CDR2 are SGHRS and YFSETQ. This CDR3 region has 15 residues. With 4 bases clipped from V and 5 bases from J, the junction kept 7 bases outside the gene matches. The full variable domain, completed using reference TRBV5-1 and TRBJ2-3, is KAGVTQTPRYLIKTRGQQVTLSCSPISGHRSVSWYQQTPGQGLQFLFEYFSETQRNKGNFPGRFSGRQFSNSRSEMNVSTLELGDSALYLCASSPEDRGIDTQYFGPGTRLTVL.

This chain joins TRBV6-6 and TRBJ2-7; D possibly matches TRBD1 or TRBD2 (6 bases each). CDR3 length: 14 residues. Trimming left V 6 bases short and J 6 bases short, with 18 bases between. Germline V CDR1 and CDR2: MNHNY, SVGAGI (reference sequence). The CDR3 nucleotides are TGTGCCAGCAGCTCGGAGGGGGGTCTTTTCGAGCAGTACTTC. Encoded protein: CASSSEGGLFEQYF.

J is TRBJ2-7 and V is TRBV6-1; possible D gene TRBD2, 5 bases. The V end was cut by 7 bases, the J end by 12 bases, with 16 bases between. There are 11 residues in the CDR3. Germline V lookup: CDR1 MNHNS, CDR2 SASEGT. The chain's CDR3 is CASTEGFLAYF. The CDR3, as DNA: TGTGCCAGCACCGAGGGTTTTCTAGCGTACTTC.

The chain has TRBV19 and TRBJ1-2; the D is unclear. Trimming left V 5 bases short and J 8 bases short, with 15 bases between. The germline V gene encodes CDR1 LNHDA and CDR2 SQIVND (reference sequence). The CDR3 covers 13 residues. CDR3 nucleotide sequence: TGTGCCAGTAGTCCCTTCAAGGGAAGCGGCTACACCTTC. It codes for CASSPFKGSGYTF. The whole variable domain, filled in from reference TRBV19 and TRBJ1-2, reads DGGITQSPKYLFRKEGQNVTLSCEQNLNHDAMYWYRQDPGQGLRLIYYSQIVNDFQKGDIAEGYSVSREKKESFPLTVTSAQKNPTAFYLCASSPFKGSGYTFGSGTRLTVV.

The J gene is TRBJ2-7, the V gene TRBV16; 7 bases match TRBD1. The length of the CDR3 is 15 residues. From germline, CDR1 is KGHSY and CDR2 FQNENV. V gave up 1 base and J gave up 2 bases; unmatched junction bases: 5. The CDR3 DNA follows: TGTGCCAGCAGCCAATTGCTCGGGACAGCCTACGAGCAGTACTTC. Encoded protein: CASSQLLGTAYEQYF.

V gene TRBV12-5 combines with J gene TRBJ2-5; TRBD2 is a possible D gene (6 bases). This CDR3 region has 12 residues. V lost 5 bases and J lost 5, with 9 bases in between. Germline V gene lookup returns CDR1 LGHNT and CDR2 FRNRAP. The chain's CDR3 is CASGPGRETQYF. CDR3 nucleotide sequence: TGTGCTAGTGGTCCAGGGAGGGAGACCCAGTACTTC. Filled out from reference TRBV12-5 and TRBJ2-5, the complete variable domain reads DARVTQTPRHKVTEMGQEVTMRCQPILGHNTVFWYRQTMMQGLELLAYFRNRAPLDDSGMPKDRFSAEMPDATLATLKIQPSEPRDSAVYFCASGPGRETQYFGPGTRLLVL.

V is TRBV12-5 and J is TRBJ2-7; D possibly corresponds to TRBD1 (6 bases). Germline loops: CDR1 LGHNT, CDR2 FRNRAP. CDR3 length: 15 amino acids. Trimming removed 5 bases at V and 4 bases at J, with 18 bases between. CDR3 DNA sequence: TGTGCTAGTGGTGTATTAGGGAAAGGGGGTTACGAGCAGTACTTC. Protein sequence: CASGVLGKGGYEQYF.

The chain carries TRBV7-2 and TRBJ1-4; D not certain. This CDR3 has 15 amino acids. Germline-derived CDR1 and CDR2 are SGHTA and FQGNSA. V lost 6 bases to trimming and J lost 10 bases, with 21 bases between them. The CDR3 protein is CASRSTATGSGKLFF. The CDR3 nucleotides are TGTGCCAGCAGATCAACGGCCACGGGGTCGGGAAAACTGTTTTTT.

The chain has TRBV7-2 and TRBJ2-1; 7 bases line up with TRBD1. V shed 3 bases and J 10 bases; nucleotides not matched to a gene: 3. Germline V gene lookup returns CDR1 SGHTA and CDR2 FQGNSA. This CDR3 spans 12 amino acids. The DNA for the CDR3 is TGTGCCAGCAGCTTTCGACAGGGCGAGCAGTTCTTC. Translated, it gives CASSFRQGEQFF.

The rearrangement uses TRBV19 and TRBJ2-3, with TRBD2 identical over 12 bases. The CDR3 has 17 residues. J was trimmed by 2 bases and V by 5 bases; bases with no gene match: 8. CDR1 LNHDA and CDR2 SQIVND come from the germline V gene (reference sequence). CDR3 in amino acids: CASSDRLAGATTDTQYF. The CDR3 DNA sequence: TGTGCCAGTAGTGACCGACTAGCGGGGGCCACCACAGATACGCAGTATTTT. Looking up the rest from reference TRBV19 and TRBJ2-3 gives the full variable domain: DGGITQSPKYLFRKEGQNVTLSCEQNLNHDAMYWYRQDPGQGLRLIYYSQIVNDFQKGDIAEGYSVSREKKESFPLTVTSAQKNPTAFYLCASSDRLAGATTDTQYFGPGTRLTVL.

The rearrangement links TRBV19 to TRBJ1-2; 8 bases are a match to TRBD1. J was trimmed by 4 bases and V by 5 bases; bases with no gene match: 3. In germline, CDR1 is LNHDA, CDR2 SQIVND (reference sequence). The CDR3 is made up of 13 amino acids. As DNA, the CDR3 is TGTGCCAGTAGTCCGACAGGGGCCTATGGCTACACCTTC. Its protein product is CASSPTGAYGYTF.